A single sample is the source of the 28 T cell receptor beta chains below, sequenced in a study of blood T cell repertoires in COVID-19. Using immunoSEQ multiplex PCR, the repertoire was profiled, and TCRdb retains in-frame clones only, with some absent. This sample has fewer than 250,000 clones, with 85% found just once. Sequencing was done on a sample of peripheral blood. These receptors were taken from a woman between 55 and 75 years old with active or convalescent COVID-19.

The chain carries TRBV15 and TRBJ2-1, with 7 bases aligning to TRBD1. Germline values: CDR1 LNHNV, CDR2 YYDKDF (reference sequence). The CDR3 spans 14 residues. Trimming removed 5 bases from V and 3 bases from J; junction bases left unmatched: 4. The CDR3 spells CATSPNRGYNEQFF. The CDR3, as DNA: TGTGCCACCAGCCCCAACAGGGGCTACAATGAGCAGTTCTTC.

The chain uses TRBV21-1 and TRBJ2-3; the table's TRBD2 call for D was not verified on the DNA. TRBV21-1 constitutes a pseudogene. The CDR3 spans 21 residues. CDR3 in DNA: TGTGCCAGCAGCAAAGGGGGTGTTCCTAGCGGGGGCACTCCCTCAAAAGATACGCAGTATTTT. It translates to CASSKGGVPSGGTPSKDTQYF.

The rearrangement uses TRBV5-6 and TRBJ2-5, with 13 bases aligning to TRBD2. Trimming cost V 1 base and J 1 base; bases outside gene matches: 1. The CDR3 length is 16 residues. CDR1 is SGHDT and CDR2 is YYEEEE in the germline V gene. CDR3 sequence (DNA): TGTGCCAGCAGCTTGACTAGCGGGGGGGGCCAAGAGACCCAGTACTTC. Its protein is CASSLTSGGGQETQYF.

This clone showed up just once. The V call is TRBV5-1, the J call TRBJ1-1, with TRBD1 matching 8 bases. V lost 4 bases and J lost 0; bases outside the gene matches: 14. The length of the CDR3 is 18 residues. The germline gives CDR1 SGHRS, CDR2 YFSETQ. In DNA, the CDR3 is TGCGCCAGCAGCCCTGCTCCAACAGGGGGATTCATGAACACTGAAGCTTTCTTT. As protein: CASSPAPTGGFMNTEAFF.

The chain recombines TRBV5-1 with TRBJ2-2; TRBD2 matches at 9 bases. This CDR3 is built from 19 residues. Germline lookup yields CDR1 SGHRS and CDR2 YFSETQ. V trimming: 3 bases; J trimming: 2 bases; junction bases outside the gene matches: 14. The CDR3 protein is CASSSIRWREGLNTGELFF. The CDR3, as DNA: TGCGCCAGCAGCTCAATAAGATGGCGGGAGGGCCTCAACACCGGGGAGCTGTTTTTT. Full variable domain (outside the CDR3, taken from reference TRBV5-1 and TRBJ2-2): KAGVTQTPRYLIKTRGQQVTLSCSPISGHRSVSWYQQTPGQGLQFLFEYFSETQRNKGNFPGRFSGRQFSNSRSEMNVSTLELGDSALYLCASSSIRWREGLNTGELFFGEGSRLTVL.

The chain couples TRBV5-5 to TRBJ1-5, with 7 bases identical to TRBD1. The CDR3 totals 17 residues. After removal of 1 base from V and 1 base from J, the junction contained 8 bases not matched to a gene. Germline V CDR1 and CDR2: SGHKS, YYEKEE (reference sequence). The CDR3 reads CASSLWSQGVSNQPQHF. The CDR3 DNA sequence: TGTGCCAGCAGCTTGTGGTCTCAGGGGGTGAGCAATCAGCCCCAGCATTTT.

The chain joins TRBV9 to TRBJ2-1; D is possibly TRBD2 (6 bases). The length of the CDR3 is 15 residues. The germline CDR1 and CDR2 sequences are SGDLS and YYNGEE. Trimming stripped 4 bases from V and 7 bases from J, with 18 bases between. The CDR3: CASSIGGGAGNEQFF. CDR3 bases: TGTGCCAGCAGCATTGGAGGAGGGGCCGGGAATGAGCAGTTCTTC.

This chain links TRBV18 with TRBJ1-1, with a possible D match to TRBD1 (6 bases). The CDR3 has 16 amino acids. Trimming took off 1 base at V and 1 base at J, with 13 bases between the two ends. Germline V lookup: CDR1 KGHSH, CDR2 LQKENI. The CDR3, as DNA: TGTGCCAGCTCACCACGTATGCAGGGGCAGAACACTGAAGCTTTCTTT. As protein: CASSPRMQGQNTEAFF. The complete variable domain, with remaining parts taken from reference TRBV18 and TRBJ1-1, reads NAGVMQNPRHLVRRRGQEARLRCSPMKGHSHVYWYRQLPEEGLKFMVYLQKENIIDESGMPKERFSAEFPKEGPSILRIQQVVRGDSAAYFCASSPRMQGQNTEAFFGQGTRLTVV.

CDR3 loop: CASSLFTGTGDEDTQYF. The CDR3 coding sequence is TGTGCCAGCAGCCTATTTACAGGGACAGGGGACGAGGATACGCAGTATTTT. V usage is TRBV11-2 and J usage is TRBJ2-3; 10 nucleotides match TRBD1. The CDR3 contains 17 residues. The germline V gene has CDR1 SGHAT and CDR2 FQNNGV. The V and J ends lost 5 bases and 6 bases, in that order; junction bases with no gene match: 14.

The count of this clone is one. V usage is TRBV5-6 and J usage is TRBJ2-5; possibly TRBD1 for D (6 bases). CDR1 and CDR2 from the germline V gene are SGHDT and YYEEEE. The CDR3 length is 11 residues. V lost 4 bases and J lost 7, with 8 bases in between. The CDR3 loop is CASSLGGTQYF. CDR3 nucleotides: TGTGCCAGCAGCCTAGGGGGGACCCAGTACTTC.

This chain connects TRBV10-3 to TRBJ2-3; possibly TRBD1 for D (5 bases). V lost 5 bases to trimming and J lost 0 bases, with 12 bases between them. From germline, CDR1 is ENHRY and CDR2 SYGVKD. This CDR3 has 15 amino acids. The CDR3 DNA reads TGTGCCATCAGTTGGACATCCTCTAGCACAGATACGCAGTATTTT. Amino acid sequence: CAISWTSSSTDTQYF.

This clone was detected only once. This chain joins TRBV11-2 and TRBJ2-5, with TRBD2 matching over 8 bases. The germline gives CDR1 SGHAT, CDR2 FQNNGV. CDR3 length: 18 amino acids. J lost 0 bases, V lost 1 base, and 10 bases had no gene match. In nucleotides, the CDR3 is TGTGCCAGCAGCTTAGGACAAGCGGGGGCCTCGTACCAAGAGACCCAGTACTTC. Residues: CASSLGQAGASYQETQYF. The complete variable domain, with remaining parts taken from reference TRBV11-2 and TRBJ2-5, reads EAGVAQSPRYKIIEKRQSVAFWCNPISGHATLYWYQQILGQGPKLLIQFQNNGVVDDSQLPKDRFSAERLKGVDSTLKIQPAKLEDSAVYLCASSLGQAGASYQETQYFGPGTRLLVL.

This chain uses TRBV5-1 with TRBJ1-1; 7 positions match TRBD1. V trimming: 2 bases; J trimming: 3 bases; junction bases outside the gene matches: 4. The CDR3 consists of 14 residues. CDR1 and CDR2 from the germline V gene are SGHRS and YFSETQ. DNA for the CDR3: TGCGCCAGCAGCTTCGGAGGGGGCCACACTGAAGCTTTCTTT. This translates into CASSFGGGHTEAFF. Full variable domain (rest looked up from reference TRBV5-1 and TRBJ1-1): KAGVTQTPRYLIKTRGQQVTLSCSPISGHRSVSWYQQTPGQGLQFLFEYFSETQRNKGNFPGRFSGRQFSNSRSEMNVSTLELGDSALYLCASSFGGGHTEAFFGQGTRLTVV.

The chain links TRBV11-3 to TRBJ1-2; 7 bases are shared with TRBD1. This CDR3 spans 12 amino acids. Germline CDR1 SGHNT, CDR2 YENEEA. The V gene end was trimmed by 5 bases and the J gene end by 8 bases; junction bases not matched to a gene: 5. The CDR3 DNA reads as TGTGCCAGCAGCCCCGGGACAGACGGCTACACCTTC. Translation gives CASSPGTDGYTF.

This sequence joins TRBV5-1 and TRBJ2-3; TRBD2 matches 8 bases. CDR3 length: 15 residues. Germline trimming cut 0 bases from V and 2 bases from J; bases unmatched to any gene: 2. Germline V lookup: CDR1 SGHRS, CDR2 YFSETQ. CDR3 nucleotide sequence: TGCGCCAGCAGCTTGGGCGGGGGGTACACAGATACGCAGTATTTT. Its protein is CASSLGGGYTDTQYF.

This CDR3 reads CASSLGGMAGAYEQYF. For the CDR3, the DNA is TGTGCCAGCAGCTTAGGTGGGATGGCGGGGGCCTACGAGCAGTACTTC. V is TRBV7-2 and J is TRBJ2-7, with 7 bases fitting TRBD2. The CDR3 is 16 residues long. The junction had 8 bases not matched to a gene; V was cut back by 1 base and J by 2 bases. Germline-derived CDR1 and CDR2 are SGHTA and FQGNSA. Together with reference TRBV7-2 and TRBJ2-7, the CDR3 gives the full variable domain: GAGVSQSPSNKVTEKGKDVELRCDPISGHTALYWYRQSLGQGLEFLIYFQGNSAPDKSGLPSDRFSAERTGGSVSTLTIQRTQQEDSAVYLCASSLGGMAGAYEQYFGPGTRLTVT.

The J gene is TRBJ1-5, the V gene TRBV15, with D perhaps TRBD1 (5 bases). CDR3 size: 15 residues. Trimming removed 2 bases at V and 6 bases at J, with 14 bases between. The germline CDR1 and CDR2 sequences are LNHNV and YYDKDF (reference sequence). The CDR3 here is CATSRWRGTGQPQHF. For the CDR3, the DNA is TGTGCCACCAGCAGATGGAGGGGTACGGGTCAGCCCCAGCATTTT.

The V and J genes are TRBV5-4 and TRBJ1-4; 7 positions match TRBD1. Germline lookup yields CDR1 SGHNT and CDR2 YYREEE (reference sequence). V was clipped by 0 bases and J by 6 bases; unmatched bases: 8. This CDR3 comprises 16 residues. DNA of the CDR3: TGTGCCAGCAGCTTGGGGACCGGGACAGATTATGAAAAACTGTTTTTT. Amino acid sequence: CASSLGTGTDYEKLFF.

The chain joins TRBV7-2 to TRBJ1-6; D gene unclear. Germline CDR1 SGHTA, CDR2 FQGNSA. Trimming pared 1 base from V and 7 bases from J, leaving 11 bases between. This CDR3 is built from 15 residues. CDR3 coding DNA: TGTGCCAGCAGCTTAGATGCCGGGGAGAATTCACCCCTCCACTTT. Translated: CASSLDAGENSPLHF.

This chain uses TRBV11-2 with TRBJ2-3; tentatively, D is TRBD2 (6 bases). Trimming took 3 bases from V and 0 from J, leaving 19 bases between them. The CDR3 extends over 18 amino acids. The V gene's germline CDR1 is SGHAT and CDR2 FQNNGV. The CDR3: CASSFMDYFRNSTDTQYF. The CDR3 region has the DNA TGTGCCAGCAGCTTTATGGACTACTTCCGAAATAGCACAGATACGCAGTATTTT. Full variable domain (remainder filled in from reference TRBV11-2 and TRBJ2-3): EAGVAQSPRYKIIEKRQSVAFWCNPISGHATLYWYQQILGQGPKLLIQFQNNGVVDDSQLPKDRFSAERLKGVDSTLKIQPAKLEDSAVYLCASSFMDYFRNSTDTQYFGPGTRLTVL.

This clone occurred a few times. The rearrangement joins TRBV27 to TRBJ1-2; D is possibly TRBD1 (6 bases). V dropped 5 bases and J dropped 4 bases, with 14 bases sitting between them. The CDR3 runs to 14 residues. Germline V gene lookup returns CDR1 MNHEY and CDR2 SMNVEV (reference sequence). The CDR3 spells CASSPLQGTYGYTF. CDR3 nucleotides: TGTGCCAGCAGTCCTCTTCAGGGGACCTATGGCTACACCTTC.

This chain joins TRBV5-1 and TRBJ1-5; D gene ambiguous. The CDR3 spans 15 residues. Germline CDR1 SGHRS, CDR2 YFSETQ. V was cut by 4 bases and J by 0 bases, with 11 bases left in between. CDR3 sequence (DNA): TGCGCCAGCAGCCTCGGGGTCAGTAGCAATCAGCCCCAGCATTTT. This gives the protein CASSLGVSSNQPQHF.

V gene TRBV29-1 combines with J gene TRBJ2-1; D is unclear. This CDR3 is built from 14 residues. Germline CDR1 is SQVTM and CDR2 is ANQGSEA. V was trimmed by 7 bases and J by 3 bases, leaving 16 bases between them. The CDR3 DNA reads TGCAGCGCCCACCCCTCGCGGATCTACAATGAGCAGTTCTTC. This translates into CSAHPSRIYNEQFF.

The chain links TRBV6-1 to TRBJ1-1; TRBD1 agrees at 9 bases. V lost 4 bases, J lost 4 bases, and 13 bases stayed unmatched. CDR1 is MNHNS, CDR2 SASEGT, per germline. The CDR3 has 17 residues. CDR3 DNA sequence: TGTGCCAGCAGTGCTTTCAACAGGGGGCGTCGGGGCACTGAAGCTTTCTTT. It translates to CASSAFNRGRRGTEAFF.

DNA of the CDR3: TGCGCCAGCAGCTTGGTTAGCGGGACCCCAGATACGCAGTATTTT. Residues: CASSLVSGTPDTQYF. The chain couples TRBV5-1 to TRBJ2-3; 8 nucleotides match TRBD2. This CDR3 contains 15 residues. V trimming: 0 bases; J trimming: 4 bases; junction bases outside the gene matches: 4. Germline lookup yields CDR1 SGHRS and CDR2 YFSETQ. Looking up the rest from reference TRBV5-1 and TRBJ2-3 gives the full variable domain: KAGVTQTPRYLIKTRGQQVTLSCSPISGHRSVSWYQQTPGQGLQFLFEYFSETQRNKGNFPGRFSGRQFSNSRSEMNVSTLELGDSALYLCASSLVSGTPDTQYFGPGTRLTVL.

The gene calls are TRBV9 and TRBJ2-1, with 8 bases identical to TRBD1. This CDR3 has 15 residues. Germline V gives CDR1 SGDLS, CDR2 YYNGEE. The V and J ends lost 0 bases and 8 bases, in that order; junction bases with no gene match: 7. The CDR3 bases are TGTGCCAGCAGCGTAGCCTGGGACAGGATCGATGAGCAGTTCTTC. Translation gives CASSVAWDRIDEQFF.

The chain carries TRBV12-3 or TRBV12-4 and TRBJ1-4; D call uncertain. The CDR3 consists of 13 residues. V dropped 5 bases and J dropped 5 bases, with 9 bases sitting between them. In nucleotides, the CDR3 is TGTGCCAGCAGTCCCATACAGAATGAAAAACTGTTTTTT. It specifies CASSPIQNEKLFF.

The CDR3 coding sequence is TGTGCCAGCAGCACACAGGGGGAGCAGCCCCAGCATTTT. Translated: CASSTQGEQPQHF. The V and J genes are TRBV7-9 and TRBJ1-5, with 8 bases aligning to TRBD1. With 5 bases clipped from V and 7 bases from J, the junction kept 4 bases outside the gene matches. This CDR3 is built from 13 residues. Germline CDR1 SEHNR, CDR2 FQNEAQ (reference sequence).